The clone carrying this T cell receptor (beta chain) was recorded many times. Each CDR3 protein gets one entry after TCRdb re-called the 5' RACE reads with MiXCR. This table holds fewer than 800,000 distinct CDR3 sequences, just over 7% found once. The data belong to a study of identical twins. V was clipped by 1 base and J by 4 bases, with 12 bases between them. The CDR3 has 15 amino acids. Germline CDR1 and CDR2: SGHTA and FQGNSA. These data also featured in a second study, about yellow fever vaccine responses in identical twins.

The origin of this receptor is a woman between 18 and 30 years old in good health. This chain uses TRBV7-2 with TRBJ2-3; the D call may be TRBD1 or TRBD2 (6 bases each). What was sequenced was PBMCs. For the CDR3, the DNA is TGTGCCAGCAGCTTAGACGCCGGGGGCCCAGATACGCAGTATTTT. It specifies CASSLDAGGPDTQYF.